What follows are 25 T cell receptor beta chains derived from one specimen sequenced in a study of cytomegalovirus exposure and HLA in healthy donors. The PCR was carried out with 60 Vbeta primers and 13 Jbeta primers. Using immunoSEQ multiplex PCR, the repertoire was profiled, and TCRdb retains in-frame clones only, with some absent. The sample lists approximately 150,000 clones, roughly 77% occurring once. The sample was PBMCs. All receptors come from a male donor in good health and CMV-seronegative.

The chain carries TRBV27 and TRBJ2-5; TRBD2 might be the D (6 bases). The DNA end is a closer match to TRBJ2-7, so the J assignment may be wrong. Germline CDR1 and CDR2: MNHEY and SMNVEV (reference sequence). This CDR3 spans 14 amino acids. The CDR3 region is CASSLSFQGLEQYF. The CDR3 coding sequence is TGTGCCAGCAGTTTAAGCTTCCAGGGACTCGAGCAGTACTTC.

The chain carries TRBV4-1 and TRBJ2-1; TRBD2 might be the D (6 bases). CDR3 length equals 16 residues. V gave up 0 bases and J gave up 10 bases, with 19 bases separating them. Germline CDR1 reads MGHRA; CDR2 reads YSYEKL. The CDR3 is CASSQEAGTYPVEQFF. The CDR3 DNA reads TGCGCCAGCAGCCAAGAGGCGGGAACTTACCCTGTCGAGCAGTTCTTC.

V gene TRBV13 combines with J gene TRBJ2-7; perhaps TRBD1 as D (5 bases). This CDR3 is 16 amino acids long. Trimming removed 3 bases at V and 3 bases at J, with 18 bases between. CDR1 and CDR2 from the germline V gene are PRHDT and FYEKMQ (reference sequence). The CDR3 DNA is TGTGCCAGCAGCTTTTTTATGGGGCCGCAGTACTACGAGCAGTACTTC. This codes for CASSFFMGPQYYEQYF.

DNA of the CDR3: TGTGCCAGCAGCTCCTGGACATCACGGAGCTCCTACAATGAGCAGTTCTTC. Translated, it gives CASSSWTSRSSYNEQFF. This sequence joins TRBV5-8 and TRBJ2-1, with D possibly matching TRBD1 (5 bases). This CDR3 has 17 residues. V lost 3 bases and J 0 bases, leaving 16 bases between the germline ends. Germline V gene lookup returns CDR1 SGHTS and CDR2 YDEGEE.

J is TRBJ2-7 and V is TRBV27, with D tentatively TRBD2 (6 bases). V lost 8 bases and J 1 base, leaving 15 bases between the germline ends. This CDR3 spans 14 amino acids. Germline assignment: CDR1 MNHEY and CDR2 SMNVEV (reference sequence). CDR3 nucleotides: TGTGCCAGCCAGCCGGGAGCCGGTTCCTACGAGCAGTACTTC. Amino acids: CASQPGAGSYEQYF.

The CDR3 DNA follows: TGTGCCAGCTCCCTCCTCCGGACAGGGGATTCACCCCTCCACTTT. This encodes CASSLLRTGDSPLHF. This chain uses TRBV18 with TRBJ1-6; 9 positions match TRBD1. The V segment lost 6 bases and the J segment 8 bases; nucleotides outside the gene matches: 8. The CDR3 extends over 15 amino acids. Germline CDR1 KGHSH, CDR2 LQKENI.

This chain uses TRBV13 with TRBJ2-1; 13 bases agree with TRBD2. The length of the CDR3 is 17 residues. The junction had 7 bases not matched to a gene; V was cut back by 8 bases and J by 0 bases. Per germline, CDR1 PRHDT and CDR2 FYEKMQ (reference sequence). The chain's CDR3 is CASGGLAGSSSYNEQFF. CDR3 coding DNA: TGTGCCAGCGGGGGACTAGCGGGATCCAGCTCCTACAATGAGCAGTTCTTC.

A remark on this clone: Other DNA sequences in this sample translate to the same CDR3. V usage is TRBV19 and J usage is TRBJ2-7; 7 nucleotides agree with TRBD2. The CDR3 extends over 14 amino acids. Trimming at V came to 1 base and at J to 0 bases, leaving 0 bases not matched to a gene. Germline loops: CDR1 LNHDA, CDR2 SQIVND (reference sequence). Written as DNA, the CDR3 is TGTGCCAGTAGTATAGCGGGGGGCTCCTACGAGCAGTACTTC. It translates to CASSIAGGSYEQYF.

Regarding this clone: A read error may produce the germline difference seen at one junction end. This chain links TRBV10-3 with TRBJ1-2, with D perhaps TRBD1 (5 bases). CDR1 and CDR2 from the germline V gene are ENHRY and SYGVKD. CDR3 length: 12 amino acids. The CDR3 DNA reads TGTGCCAGCAGTCGCGGGGGGTATGGCTACACCTTC. Its protein is CASSRGGYGYTF.

This clone came up a few times. The J gene is TRBJ1-5, the V gene TRBV6-6; 8 bases agree with TRBD1. Germline CDR1 is MNHNY and CDR2 is SVGAGI (reference sequence). CDR3 length: 16 residues. After removal of 5 bases from V and 3 bases from J, the junction contained 9 bases not matched to a gene. The CDR3 nucleotides are TGTGCCAGCAGTACACCATGGACAGGGTCCAATCAGCCCCAGCATTTT. As protein: CASSTPWTGSNQPQHF.

This clone was counted a few times. The rearrangement uses TRBV10-3 and TRBJ2-5; TRBD1 matches 10 bases. This CDR3 has 14 residues. CDR1 and CDR2 (germline): ENHRY, SYGVKD. V shed 5 bases, J shed 4 bases, and the junction held 4 bases outside the gene matches. The CDR3 reads CAISSGQGVETQYF. The CDR3 DNA is TGTGCCATCAGTAGTGGACAGGGGGTAGAGACCCAGTACTTC.

The CDR3 spells CASSLGTGHTEAFF. CDR3 coding DNA: TGTGCCAGCAGCCTTGGGACAGGGCACACTGAAGCTTTCTTT. The chain employs TRBV27 and TRBJ1-1, with 9 bases fitting TRBD1. The CDR3 length is 14 residues. The V gene end was trimmed by 6 bases and the J gene end by 3 bases; junction bases not matched to a gene: 5. CDR1 is MNHEY and CDR2 is SMNVEV in the germline V gene (reference sequence).

This clone was seen a few times. The CDR3 loop is CASSYDRVRGAQHF. The DNA of the CDR3 is TGTGCCAGCAGTTATGACAGGGTGAGGGGGGCCCAGCATTTT. This chain links TRBV6-5 with TRBJ1-5, with 7 bases that match TRBD1. From germline, CDR1 is MNHEY and CDR2 SVGAGI. J was trimmed by 11 bases and V by 3 bases; bases with no gene match: 10. The length of the CDR3 is 14 residues.

This clone turned up a few times. The V call is TRBV7-2, the J call TRBJ2-7, with 14 bases lining up with TRBD2. The J segment lost 4 bases and the V segment lost 1 base, leaving 3 bases of the junction unmatched. Germline loops: CDR1 SGHTA, CDR2 FQGNSA. The CDR3 sequence is 16 residues long. CDR3 region: CASSLGLAGGVYEQYF. The CDR3 nucleotides read TGTGCCAGCAGCTTAGGACTAGCGGGAGGGGTATACGAGCAGTACTTC.

This clone was seen a handful of times. The chain carries TRBV5-1 and TRBJ1-1; 8 bases align to TRBD1. The CDR3 is made up of 14 amino acids. Losses at the gene ends were 5 bases for V and 4 bases for J; bases not matched to a gene: 7. Germline V gene lookup returns CDR1 SGHRS and CDR2 YFSETQ. The CDR3 is CASSSGGTGTEAFF. The CDR3 DNA is TGCGCCAGCAGTTCAGGGGGCACCGGCACTGAAGCTTTCTTT.

The V and J genes are TRBV28 and TRBJ1-1; TRBD1 might be the D (5 bases). CDR1 is MDHEN, CDR2 SYDVKM, per germline. V shed 2 bases and J shed 0 bases, with 13 bases lying between them. The CDR3 consists of 16 residues. This CDR3 is CASSLTQMTVNTEAFF. The DNA for the CDR3 is TGTGCCAGCAGTTTAACCCAAATGACAGTGAACACTGAAGCTTTCTTT.

The CDR3 nucleotides are TGTGCCAGCCAACGAGGGACAGGGAACACTGAAGCTTTCTTT. Its translation: CASQRGTGNTEAFF. This sequence joins TRBV6-1 and TRBJ1-1, with TRBD1 matching 8 bases. Trimming took 8 bases from V and 1 from J; bases not matched to a gene: 6. This CDR3 region has 14 residues. Looked up from germline, CDR1 is MNHNS and CDR2 is SASEGT.

This clone was picked up a small number of times. The CDR3 end shows no conserved phenylalanine or tryptophan, and so a read error is likely. The DNA is left out, because the CDR3 cannot be placed on it with certainty; the CDR3 is given as TCRdb lists it. J is TRBJ1-2 and V is TRBV5-5; TRBD1, the table's D call, lacks a check against the DNA. With termini counted, the CDR3 has 15 amino acids. Per the germline V gene, CDR1 is SGHKS and CDR2 is YYEKEE (reference sequence). The CDR3 is CASSSPALRGPAIPS.

V is TRBV5-1 and J is TRBJ1-4, with TRBD1 matching 9 bases. J was trimmed by 6 bases and V by 2 bases; bases with no gene match: 2. The CDR3 runs to 14 residues. From germline, CDR1 is SGHRS and CDR2 YFSETQ. The CDR3 sequence is CASSLGQGHEKLFF. In DNA, the CDR3 is TGCGCCAGCAGCTTAGGACAGGGGCATGAAAAACTGTTTTTT.

V and J are TRBV5-4 and TRBJ1-3, with a weak D call TRBD1 (5 bases). This CDR3 is 16 amino acids long. Trimming pared 4 bases from V and 0 bases from J, leaving 14 bases between. The germline V gene encodes CDR1 SGHNT and CDR2 YYREEE (reference sequence). CDR3 sequence reads: CASSPGGASSGNTIYF. As DNA, the CDR3 is TGTGCCAGCAGCCCCGGTGGGGCGAGCTCTGGAAACACCATATATTTT.

Details on this clone: Other DNA variants within this sample encode the same CDR3. The chain recombines TRBV5-1 with TRBJ2-1, with 7 nucleotides matching TRBD1. CDR1 SGHRS and CDR2 YFSETQ come from the germline V gene. Unmatched junction bases numbered 2, after V lost 4 bases and J lost 1 base. The CDR3 extends over 14 amino acids. The CDR3 spells CASSQGQSYNEQFF. The CDR3 nucleotides read TGCGCCAGCAGCCAGGGACAGTCCTACAATGAGCAGTTCTTC.

The chain couples TRBV27 to TRBJ1-1; perhaps TRBD1 as D (5 bases). The V end lost 4 bases, the J end lost 6 bases, and 24 bases lay between the germline ends. Per the germline V gene, CDR1 is MNHEY and CDR2 is SMNVEV (reference sequence). The CDR3 sequence is 17 residues long. CDR3 sequence (DNA): TGTGCCAGCAGTTCTCGGATGCGACAGATCGATGTTCCTGAAGCTTTCTTT. Its protein product is CASSSRMRQIDVPEAFF.

The V and J genes are TRBV11-3 and TRBJ2-5, with TRBD2 as a possible D gene (5 bases). This CDR3 region has 17 residues. Trimming cost V 1 base and J 2 bases, with 17 bases left between them. Germline V gene data show CDR1 as SGHNT and CDR2 as YENEEA. In DNA, the CDR3 is TGTGCCAGCAGCTTAGGAGGGTCAAGCGGCGGACAAGAGACCCAGTACTTC. Encoded protein: CASSLGGSSGGQETQYF.

V usage is TRBV10-2 and J usage is TRBJ2-5; D gene unclear. The DNA end is a closer match to TRBJ2-7, so the J assignment may be wrong. Germline-derived CDR1 and CDR2 are WSHSY and SAAADI. The length of the CDR3 is 11 residues. CDR3 region: CASSVSYEQYF. The CDR3, as DNA: TGCGCCAGCAGTGTCTCCTACGAGCAGTACTTC.

The V gene is TRBV28, the J gene TRBJ2-7; tentatively, D is TRBD2 (7 bases). Germline V gene lookup returns CDR1 MDHEN and CDR2 SYDVKM. This CDR3 spans 12 amino acids. DNA of the CDR3: TGTGCTGGGGGGGACAACTCCTACGAGCAGTACTTC. Translated: CAGGDNSYEQYF.